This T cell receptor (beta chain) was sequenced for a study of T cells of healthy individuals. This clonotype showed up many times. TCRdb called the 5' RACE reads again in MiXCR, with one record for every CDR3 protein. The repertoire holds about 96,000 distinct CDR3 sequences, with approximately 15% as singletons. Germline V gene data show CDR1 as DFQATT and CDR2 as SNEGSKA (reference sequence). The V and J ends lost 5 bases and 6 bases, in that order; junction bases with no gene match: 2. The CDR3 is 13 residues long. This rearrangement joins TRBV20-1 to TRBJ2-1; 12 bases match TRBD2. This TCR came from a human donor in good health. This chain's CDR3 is CSAQTSGGNEQFF. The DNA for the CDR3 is TGCAGTGCTCAGACTAGCGGGGGCAATGAGCAGTTCTTC.